The 9 T cell receptor beta chains below come from one sample, sequenced in a study of response to subunit inactivated influenza vaccine. MiXCR was run by TCRdb on the RT-PCR reads, yielding one entry per CDR3 protein. The table lists roughly 570,000 distinct CDR3 sequences, over 10% of them singletons, with 13% in the top ten. The input for sequencing was PBMCs from blood, taken 45 days after vaccination. The source of these receptors is a man aged 50-60 years who received an inactivated influenza vaccine.

CDR3 amino acids: CSARNPGPSSGANVLTF. The CDR3 region has the DNA TGCAGTGCTAGAAATCCGGGACCAAGCTCTGGGGCCAACGTCCTGACTTTC. The genes are TRBV20-1 and TRBJ2-6, with D possibly being TRBD1 or TRBD2 (5 bases each). Germline loops: CDR1 DFQATT, CDR2 SNEGSKA (reference sequence). V gave up 2 bases and J gave up 0 bases, with 14 bases separating them. The CDR3 spans 17 residues.

The chain uses TRBV28 and TRBJ2-7, with D tentatively TRBD1 (7 bases). The germline V gene has CDR1 MDHEN and CDR2 SYDVKM. V lost 6 bases, J lost 5 bases, and 20 bases lay in between. The length of the CDR3 is 15 residues. The CDR3 spells CASRGGGTVFHEQYF. The CDR3 DNA is TGTGCCAGCAGGGGGGGCGGGACAGTATTCCACGAGCAGTACTTC.

This chain links TRBV5-1 with TRBJ2-6; no reliable D call. Per germline, CDR1 SGHRS and CDR2 YFSETQ. There are 20 residues in the CDR3. The germline V and J ends were trimmed by 0 bases and 0 bases, with 19 bases remaining between them. In DNA form, the CDR3 reads TGCGCCAGCAGCTTGGTATATGACTTCGAATTGCCCTCTGGGGCCAACGTCCTGACTTTC. It yields the protein CASSLVYDFELPSGANVLTF.

V is TRBV10-3 and J is TRBJ2-7; 8 nucleotides agree with TRBD2. Germline lookup yields CDR1 ENHRY and CDR2 SYGVKD. CDR3 length: 14 residues. J lost 3 bases, V lost 4 bases, and 5 bases had no gene match. CDR3 sequence (DNA): TGTGCCATCAGTGGCCGGGGGGGGAGCTACGAGCAGTACTTC. Translating gives CAISGRGGSYEQYF.

The chain recombines TRBV7-8 with TRBJ2-1; TRBD1 or TRBD2 may be the D gene (5 bases each). Deletions cut 0 bases from V and 6 bases from J, with 15 bases between. This CDR3 has 16 amino acids. Germline values: CDR1 SGHVS, CDR2 FQNEAQ. The CDR3 nucleotides are TGTGCCAGCAGCTTAGCTGGGGGATGGGCCCTCAATGAGCAGTTCTTC. It specifies CASSLAGGWALNEQFF.

The V call is TRBV11-2, the J call TRBJ2-3; D is ambiguous. Germline values: CDR1 SGHAT, CDR2 FQNNGV. This CDR3 spans 15 amino acids. The V end lost 4 bases, the J end lost 2 bases, and 13 bases lay between the germline ends. This chain's CDR3 is CASSWEQRYTDTQYF. CDR3 DNA sequence: TGTGCCAGCAGCTGGGAACAGCGTTACACAGATACGCAGTATTTT.

This clonotype has at least ten counts. This chain connects TRBV11-2 to TRBJ2-3, with a weak D call TRBD1 (6 bases). CDR1 and CDR2 (germline): SGHAT, FQNNGV. Trimming removed 0 bases from V and 5 bases from J, with 9 bases in between. This CDR3 is built from 14 residues. The CDR3 region has the DNA TGTGCCAGCAGCTTAGATCTACAGGGAGATACGCAGTATTTT. Translation: CASSLDLQGDTQYF.

The table lists this clonotype with a few counts. The chain carries TRBV4-2 and TRBJ2-7; 13 bases align to TRBD2. Germline V gives CDR1 LGHNA, CDR2 YNFKEQ. This CDR3 comprises 16 residues. Germline trimming cut 1 base from V and 4 bases from J; bases unmatched to any gene: 4. CDR3 bases: TGTGCCAGCAGCCAAGCAACTAGCGGGAGGGCTTACGAGCAGTACTTC. Encoded protein: CASSQATSGRAYEQYF.

This chain links TRBV12-3 or TRBV12-4 with TRBJ2-7, with 8 bases that match TRBD1. V trimming: 6 bases; J trimming: 1 base; junction bases outside the gene matches: 5. The CDR3 sequence is 14 residues long. The chain's CDR3 is CASRETGASYEQYF. DNA of the CDR3: TGTGCCAGCAGGGAGACAGGGGCTTCCTACGAGCAGTACTTC.